The clone carrying this T cell receptor (beta chain) has just a few counts. The data originate from a study of T-cell reconstitution after alpha-beta-depleted transplantation in children. A library of TCRbeta sequences, prepared with unique molecular identifiers, was generated. TCRdb processed the PCR reads anew with MiXCR; each CDR3 protein has one entry. The sample has 500,000 to 650,000 distinct CDR3 sequences; 10% to 15% are singletons. Germline lookup yields CDR1 MNHEY and CDR2 SMNVEV (reference sequence). This CDR3 comprises 14 residues. Trimming took off 7 bases at V and 8 bases at J, with 17 bases between the two ends.

The input for sequencing was PBMCs, mostly from graft donor cells, taken 360 days after TCRalphabeta/CD19-depleted stem cell transplant. This sequence originates from a male patient younger than 18 who had a stem cell transplant for acute myeloid leukemia, so the T cells may come from the graft donor. V usage is TRBV27 and J usage is TRBJ2-2; maybe TRBD2 (6 bases). In DNA, the CDR3 is TGTGCCAGCACACACAAGGGACTTCCTGGGGAGCTGTTTTTT. Its protein is CASTHKGLPGELFF.